This T cell receptor (beta chain) was sequenced for a study of T-cell reconstitution after alpha-beta-depleted transplantation in children. Broader study findings: Approximately two months post-transplant, alpha-beta T cells reportedly originated from several hundred expanded graft clones.

This clonotype has a handful of counts. The antigen is unknown. The CDR3 consists of 16 residues. V shed 2 bases, J shed 4 bases, and the junction held 7 bases outside the gene matches. Germline V lookup: CDR1 MNHEY, CDR2 SVGAGI. Using unique molecular identifiers, the investigators prepared the TCRbeta library. TCRdb ran MiXCR on the PCR reads and lists one entry per CDR3 protein. The repertoire includes 250,000 to 400,000 distinct CDR3 sequences, approximately 23% of them detected once, and approximately 11% sits in the top ten. The rearrangement links TRBV6-5 to TRBJ2-3, with 9 bases fitting TRBD1. The clonotype originates from a male patient aged 10 to 17 who had a stem cell transplant for acute lymphoblastic leukemia, so the T cells may come from the graft donor. The sample consisted of PBMCs, mostly from graft donor cells, taken 180 days after TCRalphabeta/CD19-depleted stem cell transplant. This CDR3 reads CASSYRRDRASDTQYF. The CDR3, as DNA: TGTGCCAGCAGTTACAGGCGGGACAGGGCGTCAGATACGCAGTATTTT.